One and the same sample provided the 21 T cell receptor beta chains below, sequenced in a study of cytomegalovirus exposure and HLA in healthy donors. PCR primers comprised 60 Vbeta and 13 Jbeta primers. The table came from immunoSEQ multiplex PCR; TCRdb's copy has only in-frame clones and leaves some out. The sample has about 130,000 clones, around three quarters seen once; the top ten hold under 2.5%. Sample: PBMCs. The receptor source for this set is a woman aged 55-69 years in good health and CMV-seropositive.

The J gene is TRBJ2-4, the V gene TRBV7-2; 7 bases fit TRBD2. V shed 3 bases and J 0 bases; nucleotides not matched to a gene: 5. Germline CDR1 is SGHTA and CDR2 is FQGNSA. The CDR3 has 16 amino acids. The DNA of the CDR3 is TGTGCCAGCAGCTTCGTGACTAGCCTAGCCAAAAACATTCAGTACTTC. This encodes CASSFVTSLAKNIQYF.

This chain connects TRBV9 to TRBJ2-5; 11 bases match TRBD2. Trimming took 0 bases from V and 4 from J; bases not matched to a gene: 2. The CDR3 sequence is 15 residues long. Germline V gene lookup returns CDR1 SGDLS and CDR2 YYNGEE. CDR3 in DNA: TGTGCCAGCAGCGTAGAGGGGACTAGCGGAGAGACCCAGTACTTC. This sequence encodes CASSVEGTSGETQYF.

The chain uses TRBV23-1 and TRBJ2-5; maybe TRBD2 (5 bases). TRBV23-1 has ORF status, its function being uncertain. This CDR3 has 17 amino acids. V was clipped by 6 bases and J by 2 bases, with 22 bases between them. CDR3 DNA sequence: TGCGCCAGCAGCCAGCAGTGTGAGGGCCACATACAAGAGACCCAGTACTTC. Translated, it gives CASSQQCEGHIQETQYF.

The chain links TRBV6-6 to TRBJ2-1; D might be TRBD1 (6 bases). The CDR3 is made up of 11 amino acids. The V end lost 5 bases, the J end lost 11 bases, and 10 bases lay between the germline ends. The germline CDR1 and CDR2 sequences are MNHNY and SVGAGI (reference sequence). CDR3 bases: TGTGCCAGCAGTAGCAGGGGTAAGCAGTTCTTC. It yields the protein CASSSRGKQFF.

V usage is TRBV5-8 and J usage is TRBJ2-6; a weak D match, TRBD1 (6 bases). Germline V gene sequence: CDR1 SGHTS, CDR2 YDEGEE. Trimming removed 4 bases at V and 0 bases at J, with 8 bases between. The CDR3 spans 15 residues. CDR3 DNA sequence: TGTGCCAGCAGCAACAGGGCCTCTGGGGCCAACGTCCTGACTTTC. Translated: CASSNRASGANVLTF. Using reference TRBV5-8 and TRBJ2-6 for the parts outside the CDR3, the full variable domain is EAGVTQSPTHLIKTRGQQATLRCSPISGHTSVYWYQQALGLGLQFLLWYDEGEERNRGNFPPRFSGRQFPNYSSELNVNALELEDSALYLCASSNRASGANVLTFGAGSRLTVL.

This clone was counted a few times. The V call is TRBV2, the J call TRBJ2-7; D is uncertain. The germline V gene encodes CDR1 SNHLY and CDR2 FYNNEI. CDR3 length: 12 residues. The V end lost 7 bases, the J end lost 2 bases, and 9 bases lay between the germline ends. This chain's CDR3 is CASKFGTYEQYF. The CDR3 region has the DNA TGTGCCAGCAAGTTCGGTACCTACGAGCAGTACTTC.

V and J are TRBV27 and TRBJ2-2; TRBD2 matches 7 bases. Germline V gene data show CDR1 as MNHEY and CDR2 as SMNVEV (reference sequence). This CDR3 is built from 15 residues. With 8 bases clipped from V and 2 bases from J, the junction kept 8 bases outside the gene matches. CDR3 nucleotide sequence: TGTGCCAGCCGGCGGCTAGCGGCTAACACCGGGGAGCTGTTTTTT. Translation: CASRRLAANTGELFF.

This chain joins TRBV2 and TRBJ2-7; 9 nucleotides line up with TRBD2. The CDR3 contains 14 residues. The J segment lost 4 bases and the V segment lost 6 bases, leaving 7 bases of the junction unmatched. The germline gives CDR1 SNHLY, CDR2 FYNNEI. The CDR3 sequence: CASSALAGQYEQYF. CDR3 nucleotides: TGTGCCAGCAGCGCTCTAGCGGGACAATACGAGCAGTACTTC.

The chain combines TRBV6-1 with TRBJ1-4, with a tentative D call TRBD1 (5 bases). CDR3 length: 14 residues. Deletions cut 2 bases from V and 7 bases from J, with 11 bases between. From germline, CDR1 is MNHNS and CDR2 SASEGT. The CDR3 here is CASSEPGFGEKLFF. The CDR3 DNA is TGTGCCAGCAGTGAACCAGGGTTTGGTGAAAAACTGTTTTTT.

This clone has just a few counts. This chain uses TRBV10-1 with TRBJ2-2; possibly TRBD1 for D (6 bases). Germline-derived CDR1 and CDR2 are WNHNN and SYGVQD (reference sequence). The V end was cut by 6 bases, the J end by 1 base, with 12 bases between. The CDR3 consists of 15 residues. This CDR3 is CASSPGTKNTGELFF. The CDR3, as DNA: TGCGCCAGCAGCCCCGGGACAAAGAACACCGGGGAGCTGTTTTTT.

This clone turned up a few times. J is TRBJ1-1 and V is TRBV7-9; maybe TRBD1 (6 bases). Germline loops: CDR1 SEHNR, CDR2 FQNEAQ (reference sequence). Trimming pared 3 bases from V and 0 bases from J, leaving 8 bases between. CDR3 length: 14 amino acids. CDR3 nucleotide sequence: TGTGCCAGCAGCTTTACAGGGTTGAACACTGAAGCTTTCTTT. Its protein product is CASSFTGLNTEAFF.

The chain recombines TRBV5-1 with TRBJ1-3; D call uncertain. The CDR3 length is 14 residues. The V and J ends lost 4 bases and 3 bases respectively, with 11 bases between them. The germline V gene encodes CDR1 SGHRS and CDR2 YFSETQ. CDR3 region: CASSPEGSGNTIYF. The CDR3 DNA follows: TGCGCCAGCAGCCCCGAAGGGAGTGGAAACACCATATATTTT. The full variable domain, its missing parts supplied by reference TRBV5-1 and TRBJ1-3, is KAGVTQTPRYLIKTRGQQVTLSCSPISGHRSVSWYQQTPGQGLQFLFEYFSETQRNKGNFPGRFSGRQFSNSRSEMNVSTLELGDSALYLCASSPEGSGNTIYFGEGSWLTVV.

V usage is TRBV19 and J usage is TRBJ1-5; TRBD1 matches 7 bases. From germline, CDR1 is LNHDA and CDR2 SQIVND (reference sequence). J lost 0 bases, V lost 9 bases, and 8 bases had no gene match. The CDR3 is 15 amino acids. The DNA for the CDR3 is TGTGCCAGCACACAGGGGAGCTATAGCAATCAGCCCCAGCATTTT. Residues: CASTQGSYSNQPQHF.

This rearrangement joins TRBV5-1 to TRBJ2-7; D is unclear. Trimming took off 0 bases at V and 0 bases at J, with 7 bases between the two ends. Looked up from germline, CDR1 is SGHRS and CDR2 is YFSETQ. This CDR3 has 14 amino acids. CDR3 nucleotide sequence: TGCGCCAGCAGCTTGGGCTCGAGCTCCTACGAGCAGTACTTC. It translates to CASSLGSSSYEQYF.

The rearrangement links TRBV7-2 to TRBJ2-7; 13 nucleotides agree with TRBD2. The J segment lost 2 bases and the V segment lost 5 bases, leaving 3 bases of the junction unmatched. Looked up from germline, CDR1 is SGHTA and CDR2 is FQGNSA. There are 15 residues in the CDR3. The CDR3 sequence: CASSAGTSGTYEQYF. The CDR3 region has the DNA TGTGCCAGCAGCGCGGGGACTAGCGGGACCTACGAGCAGTACTTC.

This clone was counted ten times or more. V and J are TRBV7-9 and TRBJ1-2; 7 positions agree with TRBD1. CDR1 SEHNR and CDR2 FQNEAQ come from the germline V gene (reference sequence). This CDR3 spans 12 amino acids. J gave up 4 bases and V 11 bases, and 7 bases lay outside the gene matches. The CDR3 nucleotides read TGTGCCTCAGGGGGTGGTGTCTATGGCTACACCTTC. Its protein product is CASGGGVYGYTF.

The rearrangement links TRBV9 to TRBJ2-2; 12 bases agree with TRBD2. This CDR3 region has 17 residues. In germline, CDR1 is SGDLS, CDR2 YYNGEE. The ends lost 1 base at V and 7 bases at J; junction bases unmatched: 8. Here the CDR3 reads CASSVLAGGPRGGELFF. DNA for the CDR3: TGTGCCAGCAGCGTACTAGCGGGAGGGCCTCGGGGCGGGGAGCTGTTTTTT.

V usage is TRBV6-5 and J usage is TRBJ1-2; D unresolved. Germline CDR1 MNHEY, CDR2 SVGAGI. This CDR3 spans 12 amino acids. The V gene lost 7 bases and the J gene lost 6 bases, with 12 bases spanning the gap. This CDR3 reads CASTRGLDGYTF. The CDR3 nucleotides are TGTGCCAGCACCCGCGGGTTGGATGGCTACACCTTC.

The V and J genes are TRBV7-8 and TRBJ2-1; the D gene is possibly TRBD2 (6 bases). Between the trimmed V and J ends, which lost 0 bases and 0 bases, there was a span of 12 bases. This CDR3 has 17 amino acids. Germline V gene lookup returns CDR1 SGHVS and CDR2 FQNEAQ. CDR3 in amino acids: CASSLAQGLPSYNEQFF. The CDR3 DNA is TGTGCCAGCAGCTTAGCTCAGGGACTCCCCTCCTACAATGAGCAGTTCTTC.

V and J are TRBV15 and TRBJ2-7, with a tentative D call TRBD2 (7 bases). This CDR3 comprises 15 residues. V lost 2 bases and J 6 bases, leaving 17 bases between the germline ends. Germline V gene sequence: CDR1 LNHNV, CDR2 YYDKDF (reference sequence). The CDR3 DNA follows: TGTGCCACCAGCAGACCAGGTGGGGGGGGCCCCGAGCAGTACTTC. Its translation: CATSRPGGGGPEQYF. Combining the CDR3 with reference TRBV15 and TRBJ2-7 gives the whole variable domain DAMVIQNPRYQVTQFGKPVTLSCSQTLNHNVMYWYQQKSSQAPKLLFHYYDKDFNNEADTPDNFQSRRPNTSFCFLDIRSPGLGDTAMYLCATSRPGGGGPEQYFGPGTRLTVT.

V gene TRBV7-3 combines with J gene TRBJ2-2, with D perhaps TRBD1 (6 bases). Per germline, CDR1 SGHTA and CDR2 FQGTGA. Trimming left V 4 bases short and J 4 bases short, with 10 bases between. The CDR3 runs 14 residues. CDR3 sequence (DNA): TGTGCCAGCAGCTCAGGACAGATCACCGGGGAGCTGTTTTTT. Its translation: CASSSGQITGELFF.